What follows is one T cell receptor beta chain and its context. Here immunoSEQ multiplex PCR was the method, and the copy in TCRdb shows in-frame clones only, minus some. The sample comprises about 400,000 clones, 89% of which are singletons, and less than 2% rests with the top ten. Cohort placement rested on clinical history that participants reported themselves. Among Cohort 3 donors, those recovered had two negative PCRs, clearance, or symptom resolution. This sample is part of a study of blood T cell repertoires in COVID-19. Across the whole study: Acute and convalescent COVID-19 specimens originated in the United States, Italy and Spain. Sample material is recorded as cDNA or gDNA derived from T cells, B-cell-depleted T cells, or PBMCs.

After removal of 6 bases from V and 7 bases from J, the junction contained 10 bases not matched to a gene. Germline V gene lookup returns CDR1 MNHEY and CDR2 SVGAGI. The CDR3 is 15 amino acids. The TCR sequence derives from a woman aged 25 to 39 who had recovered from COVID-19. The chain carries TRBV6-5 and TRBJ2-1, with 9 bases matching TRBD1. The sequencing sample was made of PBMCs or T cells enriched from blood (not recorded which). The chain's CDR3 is CASRAGQGRINEQFF. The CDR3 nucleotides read TGTGCCAGCAGGGCGGGACAGGGTCGGATAAATGAGCAGTTCTTC.